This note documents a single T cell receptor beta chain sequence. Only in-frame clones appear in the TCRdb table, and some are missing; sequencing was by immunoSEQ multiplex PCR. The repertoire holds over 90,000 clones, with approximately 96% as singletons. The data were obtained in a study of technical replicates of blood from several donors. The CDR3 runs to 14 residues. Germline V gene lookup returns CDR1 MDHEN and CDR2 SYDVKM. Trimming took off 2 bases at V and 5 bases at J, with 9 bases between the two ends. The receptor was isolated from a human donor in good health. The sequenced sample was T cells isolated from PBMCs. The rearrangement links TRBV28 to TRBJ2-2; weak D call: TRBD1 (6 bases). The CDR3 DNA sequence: TGTGCCAGCAGTTTAGGGGGACATACCGGGGAGCTGTTTTTT. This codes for CASSLGGHTGELFF.